A single sample is the source of the 10 T cell receptor beta chains below, sequenced in a study of blood T cell repertoires in COVID-19. Produced via immunoSEQ multiplex PCR; TCRdb's table is partial and in-frame only. The sample shows roughly 330,000 clones, about nine tenths of them seen only once. The sequenced sample consisted of PBMCs or T cells enriched from blood (not recorded which). The receptors derive from a woman younger than 35 who had recovered from COVID-19.

The chain employs TRBV19 and TRBJ1-2, with 7 bases lining up with TRBD1. This CDR3 region has 12 residues. Per germline, CDR1 LNHDA and CDR2 SQIVND (reference sequence). V lost 3 bases and J lost 14; bases outside the gene matches: 9. The CDR3 region is CASSISRRGPTF. In nucleotides, the CDR3 is TGTGCCAGTAGTATTTCCAGAAGGGGGCCTACCTTC.

The rearrangement uses TRBV18 and TRBJ2-5; D possibly corresponds to TRBD2 (5 bases). The length of the CDR3 is 13 residues. Trimming took off 6 bases at V and 4 bases at J, with 12 bases between the two ends. Germline V CDR1 and CDR2: KGHSH, LQKENI. The CDR3 DNA follows: TGTGCCAGCTCGTCGGCGGGCTCAGAGACCCAGTACTTC. Its translation: CASSSAGSETQYF.

The CDR3 loop reads CAWGTGAGNEKLFF. The CDR3, as DNA: TGTGCCTGGGGGACAGGGGCCGGGAATGAAAAACTGTTTTTT. The gene calls are TRBV30 and TRBJ1-4; 10 nucleotides agree with TRBD1. This CDR3 comprises 14 residues. J lost 5 bases, V lost 5 bases, and 5 bases had no gene match. From germline, CDR1 is GTSNPN and CDR2 SVGIG (reference sequence).

The chain combines TRBV5-4 with TRBJ1-4, with D possibly matching TRBD1 (5 bases). Looked up from germline, CDR1 is SGHNT and CDR2 is YYREEE (reference sequence). The CDR3 is 16 amino acids. V gave up 0 bases and J gave up 2 bases, with 11 bases separating them. CDR3 amino acids: CASSLAGGGTNEKLFF. CDR3 bases: TGTGCCAGCAGCTTGGCCGGGGGAGGGACTAATGAAAAACTGTTTTTT.

This clone was observed a single time. The rearrangement joins TRBV19 to TRBJ2-5, with D possibly TRBD2 on 6 matching bases. Germline CDR1 and CDR2: LNHDA and SQIVND (reference sequence). Trimming stripped 6 bases from V and 3 bases from J, with 14 bases between. The CDR3 extends over 14 amino acids. CDR3 sequence (DNA): TGTGCCAGTAGGTATAGAGGAGGGGAAGAGACCCAGTACTTC. This encodes CASRYRGGEETQYF.

V usage is TRBV5-1 and J usage is TRBJ2-7, with 10 bases that match TRBD2. The germline V gene has CDR1 SGHRS and CDR2 YFSETQ. The J segment lost 0 bases and the V segment lost 5 bases, leaving 2 bases of the junction unmatched. The CDR3 sequence is 14 residues long. The CDR3 region is CASRWTSGSYEQYF. For the CDR3, the DNA is TGCGCCAGCAGATGGACTAGCGGCTCCTACGAGCAGTACTTC.

With regard to this clone: A read error may account for a junction end that differs from germline. V is TRBV5-1 and J is TRBJ2-2; a possible D gene is TRBD2 (6 bases). CDR3 size: 16 residues. Looked up from germline, CDR1 is SGHRS and CDR2 is YFSETQ. The CDR3 DNA sequence: TGCGCCAGCAACTTGGGACTCCTAGGTTCAACCGGGGAGCTGTTTTTT. The encoded protein is CASNLGLLGSTGELFF. Variable domain in full (rest from reference TRBV5-1 and TRBJ2-2): KAGVTQTPRYLIKTRGQQVTLSCSPISGHRSVSWYQQTPGQGLQFLFEYFSETQRNKGNFPGRFSGRQFSNSRSEMNVSTLELGDSALYLCASNLGLLGSTGELFFGEGSRLTVL.

This clone was observed a single time. The CDR3 here is CATSGPPGWDRADYGYTF. CDR3 sequence (DNA): TGTGCCACCAGTGGCCCCCCGGGTTGGGACAGGGCAGACTATGGCTACACCTTC. The chain couples TRBV24-1 to TRBJ1-2; 9 bases fit TRBD1. Germline CDR1 is KGHDR and CDR2 is SFDVKD. The length of the CDR3 is 18 residues. The junction had 15 bases not matched to a gene; V was cut back by 5 bases and J by 3 bases.

V and J are TRBV12-3 or TRBV12-4 and TRBJ2-7; 10 bases fit TRBD1. The CDR3 is 13 residues long. Trimming at V came to 5 bases and at J to 9 bases, leaving 7 bases not matched to a gene. The CDR3 region is CASSPGTGVGQYF. CDR3 DNA: TGTGCCAGCAGTCCCGGGACAGGGGTAGGGCAGTACTTC.

V and J are TRBV30 and TRBJ2-7, with TRBD1 matching over 10 bases. Trimming cost V 4 bases and J 3 bases; bases outside gene matches: 3. Germline V gene lookup returns CDR1 GTSNPN and CDR2 SVGIG (reference sequence). The CDR3 consists of 13 residues. CDR3 coding DNA: TGTGCCTGGACCGGGACAGGGGACTACGAGCAGTACTTC. It yields the protein CAWTGTGDYEQYF.